These 8 T cell receptor beta chains share one sample of origin, sequenced in a study of CD8 T cells in Susac syndrome. After extraction with the RNeasy kit, roughly 0.45 to 1 ug of the RNA was reverse transcribed using random hexamers. One entry per CDR3 protein results from TCRdb running MiXCR on the immunoSEQ multiplex PCR reads. The sample includes 77,000 or so distinct CDR3 sequences, just over 90% of them seen just once. Sequencing used CD4+ T cells from PBMCs. The receptors shown here come from a human donor with Susac syndrome.

V gene TRBV2 combines with J gene TRBJ2-1; maybe TRBD2 (5 bases). The CDR3 is 17 amino acids. Trimming left V 0 bases short and J 7 bases short, with 19 bases between. CDR1 SNHLY and CDR2 FYNNEI come from the germline V gene. The CDR3: CASSEASSLTPKNEQFF. CDR3 in DNA: TGTGCCAGCAGTGAAGCTTCTAGCCTTACCCCTAAAAATGAGCAGTTCTTC.

A few counts support this clonotype. This chain joins TRBV4-2 and TRBJ2-5; the match to TRBD2 covers 7 bases. J gave up 4 bases and V 0 bases, and 8 bases lay outside the gene matches. There are 16 residues in the CDR3. Germline V gene sequence: CDR1 LGHNA, CDR2 YNFKEQ. For the CDR3, the DNA is TGTGCCAGCAGCCAAGATCTGGCGGGAGTTGCAGAGACCCAGTACTTC. It translates to CASSQDLAGVAETQYF.

The J gene is TRBJ2-2, the V gene TRBV3-1; maybe TRBD1 (6 bases). The germline CDR1 and CDR2 sequences are LGHDT and YNNKEL (reference sequence). This CDR3 has 14 amino acids. Between the trimmed V and J ends, which lost 6 bases and 6 bases, there was a span of 14 bases. The CDR3 region is CASRRNRVAGELFF. In DNA, the CDR3 is TGTGCCAGCAGACGCAACAGGGTTGCCGGGGAGCTGTTTTTT.

This chain links TRBV27 with TRBJ2-3; 10 bases fit TRBD1. Trimming cost V 4 bases and J 3 bases; bases outside gene matches: 10. Germline V gene data show CDR1 as MNHEY and CDR2 as SMNVEV (reference sequence). This CDR3 region has 17 residues. This CDR3 is CASSSTPGQGWTDTQYF. The CDR3 region has the DNA TGTGCCAGCAGTTCCACACCGGGACAGGGGTGGACAGATACGCAGTATTTT.

CDR3 nucleotides: TGTGCCAGCAGCTTATTTTGGGCTGGCGAGAATGAGCAGTTCTTC. Encoded protein: CASSLFWAGENEQFF. The rearrangement uses TRBV7-8 and TRBJ2-1, with no clear D. Germline V gene sequence: CDR1 SGHVS, CDR2 FQNEAQ. V lost 2 bases to trimming and J lost 7 bases, with 15 bases between them. The CDR3 is 15 residues long.

The chain is built from TRBV20-1 and TRBJ1-2; maybe TRBD1 (6 bases). This CDR3 is 11 amino acids long. V gave up 4 bases and J gave up 14 bases, with 17 bases separating them. The germline V gene encodes CDR1 DFQATT and CDR2 SNEGSKA (reference sequence). The CDR3 here is CSATGEASHTF. For the CDR3, the DNA is TGCAGTGCTACAGGGGAAGCATCTCATACCTTC.

V and J are TRBV7-8 and TRBJ1-5; no clear D gene. In germline, CDR1 is SGHVS, CDR2 FQNEAQ. This CDR3 is 13 amino acids long. The V end was cut by 5 bases, the J end by 6 bases, with 11 bases between. Here the CDR3 DNA reads TGTGCCAGCAGCGCCGGTCGGGGTCAGCCCCAGCATTTT. This translates into CASSAGRGQPQHF.

This chain links TRBV5-1 with TRBJ1-5; D may be TRBD1 (6 bases). V was cut by 4 bases and J by 6 bases, with 17 bases left in between. Germline V CDR1 and CDR2: SGHRS, YFSETQ. The CDR3 is 15 amino acids. CDR3 region: CASSPTGFITQPQHF. The CDR3 nucleotides are TGCGCCAGCAGCCCGACAGGTTTCATCACTCAGCCCCAGCATTTT.